The clone carrying this T cell receptor beta chain is termed medium-sized (0.01 to 0.1%). Its antigen is not known. V was pared by 6 bases and J by 7 bases, with 14 bases of the junction left unmatched. This CDR3 has 15 residues. These data belong to a study of T and B cells in COVID-19 patients. Study-level information: Blood was sampled from COVID-19 patients who were either actively infected or recovered. Whole-study findings and limits: Exclusive to the recovered cohort were some 2,300 TCR clusters, a few dozen of them with low generation probability. Patients with COVID-19 reportedly showed strongly skewed T cell receptor beta variable and joining gene usage.

Blood genomic DNA input for TRB amplification was about 240-500 ng. TRB rearrangements were amplified by multiplex PCR with BIOMED2 TRB-A/B primers. TCRdb re-analysed the multiplex PCR reads in MiXCR, keeping a single row per CDR3 protein. This table has some 1,300 distinct CDR3 sequences, 24% appearing once. The source material was blood. The chain links TRBV12-3 or TRBV12-4 to TRBJ2-7; 8 nucleotides match TRBD2. This TCR came from a human donor with active COVID-19. In nucleotides, the CDR3 is TGTGCCAGCAGGAACTCGGGACTAGGACCCAAGGAGCAGTACTTC. Translating gives CASRNSGLGPKEQYF.